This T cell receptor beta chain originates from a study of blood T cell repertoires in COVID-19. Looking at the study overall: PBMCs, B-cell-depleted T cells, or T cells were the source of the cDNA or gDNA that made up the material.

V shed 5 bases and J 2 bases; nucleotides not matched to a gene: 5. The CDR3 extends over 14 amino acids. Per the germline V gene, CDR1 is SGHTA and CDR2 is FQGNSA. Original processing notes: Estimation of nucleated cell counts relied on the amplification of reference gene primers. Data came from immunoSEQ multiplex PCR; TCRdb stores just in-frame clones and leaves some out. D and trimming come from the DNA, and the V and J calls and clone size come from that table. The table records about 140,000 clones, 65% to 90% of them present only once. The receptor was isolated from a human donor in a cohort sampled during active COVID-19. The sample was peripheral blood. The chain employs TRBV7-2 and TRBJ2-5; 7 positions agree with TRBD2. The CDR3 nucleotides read TGTGCCAGCAGCCACTCGGGACTACAAGAGACCCAGTACTTC. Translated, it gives CASSHSGLQETQYF.